The 18 T cell receptor beta chains in this list originate from one sample, sequenced in a study of blood T cell repertoires in COVID-19. The assay was immunoSEQ multiplex PCR, and TCRdb's table has in-frame clones only and misses some. Seen here are about 260,000 clones, around 84% observed once, and the top ten hold 4.2%. The sample comprised peripheral blood. These TCRs come from a man aged 60 to 75 with acute or convalescent COVID-19.

The chain couples TRBV4-2 to TRBJ1-6; the D gene is possibly TRBD1 (6 bases). V was cut by 4 bases and J by 9 bases, with 19 bases left in between. This CDR3 has 16 residues. Germline loops: CDR1 LGHNA, CDR2 YNFKEQ. CDR3 protein: CASSPRRGARSSPLHF. DNA of the CDR3: TGTGCCAGCAGCCCCCGCCGGGGGGCGCGAAGTTCACCCCTCCACTTT.

The chain is built from TRBV18 and TRBJ2-1, with 11 bases matching TRBD2. This CDR3 has 17 amino acids. The junction had 10 bases not matched to a gene; V was cut back by 3 bases and J by 6 bases. Looked up from germline, CDR1 is KGHSH and CDR2 is LQKENI. DNA of the CDR3: TGTGCCAGCTCACCCCCCAGCTTAGCGGGAGGGCGCAATGAGCAGTTCTTC. It codes for CASSPPSLAGGRNEQFF.

V gene TRBV29-1 combines with J gene TRBJ1-5; possible D gene TRBD1, 6 bases. The CDR3 has 14 residues. Germline CDR1 reads SQVTM; CDR2 reads ANQGSEA. V shed 4 bases and J shed 6 bases, with 16 bases lying between them. In DNA, the CDR3 is TGCAGCGTTGTGCTACAGGGAACGAGTCAGCCCCAGCATTTT. This gives the protein CSVVLQGTSQPQHF.

The gene calls are TRBV27 and TRBJ2-1; 10 bases are shared with TRBD2. Germline V gene lookup returns CDR1 MNHEY and CDR2 SMNVEV (reference sequence). The V gene end was trimmed by 6 bases and the J gene end by 4 bases; junction bases not matched to a gene: 9. The CDR3 has 16 residues. CDR3 residues: CASSMGGLAQYNEQFF. The DNA of the CDR3 is TGTGCCAGCAGCATGGGGGGACTAGCGCAGTACAATGAGCAGTTCTTC.

The chain employs TRBV4-3 and TRBJ2-7; 9 bases map to TRBD1. After removal of 1 base from V and 3 bases from J, the junction contained 4 bases not matched to a gene. The CDR3 loop spans 15 amino acids. CDR1 and CDR2 from the germline V gene are LGHNA and YSLEER. The CDR3 coding sequence is TGCGCCAGCAGCCAAGGACAGGGGGGTTTCTACGAGCAGTACTTC. Translation: CASSQGQGGFYEQYF.

The V call is TRBV4-3, the J call TRBJ2-7, with 7 positions matching TRBD2. Germline CDR1 and CDR2: LGHNA and YSLEER. V was pared by 0 bases and J by 1 base, with 3 bases of the junction left unmatched. The CDR3 extends over 15 amino acids. CDR3 residues: CASSQDSSGSYEQYF. The DNA for the CDR3 is TGCGCCAGCAGCCAAGATTCTAGCGGATCCTACGAGCAGTACTTC.

A few counts support this clone. The chain combines TRBV28 with TRBJ2-7; TRBD1 matches at 8 bases. The length of the CDR3 is 14 residues. Germline CDR1 reads MDHEN; CDR2 reads SYDVKM. The trim removed 8 bases at V and 2 bases at J, leaving 8 bases unmatched. The CDR3 protein is CASVPGQGAYEQYF. The CDR3 bases are TGTGCCAGCGTCCCAGGACAGGGCGCCTACGAGCAGTACTTC.

The chain uses TRBV6-5 and TRBJ1-2; 7 nucleotides agree with TRBD1. Losses at the gene ends were 7 bases for V and 5 bases for J; bases not matched to a gene: 7. Germline V gene sequence: CDR1 MNHEY, CDR2 SVGAGI. There are 13 residues in the CDR3. CDR3 protein: CASKGQLTYGYTF. The CDR3 region has the DNA TGTGCCAGCAAGGGACAGTTGACTTATGGCTACACCTTC.

The CDR3 DNA reads as TGTGCCAGCAGCCCAGGACAGGGGGGCGAAAAACTGTTTTTT. This translates into CASSPGQGGEKLFF. The V call is TRBV5-6, the J call TRBJ1-4; 10 nucleotides agree with TRBD1. V was clipped by 4 bases and J by 8 bases; unmatched bases: 5. Per the germline V gene, CDR1 is SGHDT and CDR2 is YYEEEE. The CDR3 extends over 14 amino acids.

The V gene is TRBV30, the J gene TRBJ2-7; 8 bases line up with TRBD1. Germline loops: CDR1 GTSNPN, CDR2 SVGIG (reference sequence). Trimming removed 8 bases from V and 0 bases from J; junction bases left unmatched: 3. CDR3 length equals 12 residues. The CDR3: CATDRGSYEQYF. The CDR3 nucleotides are TGTGCCACCGACAGGGGCTCCTACGAGCAGTACTTC.

The CDR3 loop reads CASRMPENYGYTF. CDR3 sequence (DNA): TGTGCCAGCAGAATGCCGGAGAACTATGGCTACACCTTC. The chain is built from TRBV6-5 and TRBJ1-2; D ambiguous. This CDR3 region has 13 residues. V was cut by 6 bases and J by 2 bases, with 10 bases left in between. In germline, CDR1 is MNHEY, CDR2 SVGAGI.

Only a few counts were recorded for this clone. The V gene is TRBV28, the J gene TRBJ1-2; 7 bases map to TRBD1. The germline V gene encodes CDR1 MDHEN and CDR2 SYDVKM. J was trimmed by 3 bases and V by 8 bases; bases with no gene match: 6. The CDR3 extends over 13 amino acids. This CDR3 reads CASAGGQYYGYTF. The CDR3 bases are TGTGCCAGCGCTGGGGGACAGTACTATGGCTACACCTTC.

The genes are TRBV24-1 and TRBJ2-1; 13 nucleotides agree with TRBD2. Germline V lookup: CDR1 KGHDR, CDR2 SFDVKD. The V segment lost 2 bases and the J segment 7 bases; nucleotides outside the gene matches: 4. The CDR3 has 16 residues. The CDR3: CATSDSGLAGINEQFF. CDR3 nucleotide sequence: TGTGCCACCAGTGATTCGGGACTAGCGGGAATAAATGAGCAGTTCTTC.

The V gene is TRBV2, the J gene TRBJ2-3; 8 nucleotides line up with TRBD2. The junction had 15 bases not matched to a gene; V was cut back by 10 bases and J by 9 bases. The CDR3 is 14 residues long. Germline lookup yields CDR1 SNHLY and CDR2 FYNNEI. The CDR3 DNA reads TGTGCCACCAGACCGGGACTAGTGGGGGGGACGCAGTATTTT. It specifies CATRPGLVGGTQYF.

V is TRBV19 and J is TRBJ1-1; TRBD1 agrees at 7 bases. V lost 6 bases, J lost 4 bases, and 5 bases stayed unmatched. Germline V gene sequence: CDR1 LNHDA, CDR2 SQIVND (reference sequence). The CDR3 runs to 13 residues. In nucleotides, the CDR3 is TGTGCCAGTAGAAACAGGGGAGGCACTGAAGCTTTCTTT. Translation gives CASRNRGGTEAFF.

This sequence joins TRBV5-5 and TRBJ1-5; the D gene is possibly TRBD1 (6 bases). The V end was cut by 4 bases, the J end by 5 bases, with 13 bases between. CDR1 and CDR2 from the germline V gene are SGHKS and YYEKEE (reference sequence). The CDR3 runs 14 residues. CDR3 DNA: TGTGCCAGCAGCCCCCGGGAGGGGGATCAGCCCCAGCATTTT. Protein product: CASSPREGDQPQHF.

The rearrangement joins TRBV2 to TRBJ1-2; D unresolved. Trimming left V 0 bases short and J 14 bases short, with 16 bases between. The length of the CDR3 is 13 residues. CDR1 is SNHLY, CDR2 FYNNEI, per germline. The CDR3 DNA follows: TGTGCCAGCAGTGAAGCGCCTAGGCTCCGCTTAACCTTC. Translating gives CASSEAPRLRLTF.

The gene calls are TRBV11-2 and TRBJ1-5; 8 bases match TRBD1. Germline V gene sequence: CDR1 SGHAT, CDR2 FQNNGV. J was trimmed by 1 base and V by 7 bases; bases with no gene match: 6. There are 15 residues in the CDR3. Written as DNA, the CDR3 is TGTGCCAGCATCCCCGGACAGGGCAGCAATCAGCCCCAGCATTTT. This gives the protein CASIPGQGSNQPQHF. The variable domain in full, with the rest retrieved from reference TRBV11-2 and TRBJ1-5, is EAGVAQSPRYKIIEKRQSVAFWCNPISGHATLYWYQQILGQGPKLLIQFQNNGVVDDSQLPKDRFSAERLKGVDSTLKIQPAKLEDSAVYLCASIPGQGSNQPQHFGDGTRLSIL.